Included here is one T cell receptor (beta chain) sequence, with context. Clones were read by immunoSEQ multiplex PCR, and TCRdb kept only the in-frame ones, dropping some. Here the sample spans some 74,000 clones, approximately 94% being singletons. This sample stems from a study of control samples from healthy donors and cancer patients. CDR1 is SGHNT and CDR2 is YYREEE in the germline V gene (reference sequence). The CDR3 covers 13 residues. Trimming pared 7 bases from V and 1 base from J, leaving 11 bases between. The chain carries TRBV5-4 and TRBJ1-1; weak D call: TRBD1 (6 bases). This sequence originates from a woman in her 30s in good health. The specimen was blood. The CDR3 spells CASRQTGNTEAFF. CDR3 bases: TGTGCCAGCCGACAGACAGGGAACACTGAAGCTTTCTTT.